This T cell receptor (beta chain) derives from a study of CD8+ T cells in alopecia areata. General study points: Possibly because of HLA-related factors, TCR sharing was less clear across patients than in mice. A great number of expanded lesional clones endured in scalp and blood during tofacitinib.

The CDR3 runs to 15 residues. Germline-derived CDR1 and CDR2 are SEHNR and FQNEAQ (reference sequence). The V segment lost 3 bases and the J segment 1 base; nucleotides outside the gene matches: 6. Following extraction, RNA underwent reverse transcription to cDNA, which served as the sequencing template. Clones were read by immunoSEQ multiplex PCR, and TCRdb kept only the in-frame ones, dropping some. The repertoire includes 200,000 or so clones, more than 30% of them detected once, and just under 0.5% sits in the top ten. This clone was seen ten or more times. What it recognizes is unknown. Described treatment: oral pan-JAK inhibitor, 5-10 mg twice daily. Samples from alopecia areata patients were lesional scalp punch biopsies and peripheral blood. Both CD4+ and CD8+ T cells were separated by sorting PBMCs.

This specimen consisted of CD4+ T cells sorted from blood, obtained at approximately week 30, from a patient treated with tofacitinib. The chain combines TRBV7-9 with TRBJ2-7, with 7 positions matching TRBD1. This clonotype was sampled from a human donor with alopecia areata. CDR3 bases: TGTGCCAGCAGCTTCGACGGGACAGAATCCTACGAGCAGTACTTC. Its protein is CASSFDGTESYEQYF.